This T cell receptor (beta chain) was identified in a study of cytomegalovirus exposure and HLA in healthy donors. Study-wide context: Most donors, around 81% of several hundred genotyped, fell in the Caucasian-associated ancestry cluster. Whole-study findings and limits: The study labeled 150 or so TCR beta chains cytomegalovirus-associated. A few CMV-associated chains proved CMV antigen-specific in vitro. Links to common viral pathogens appeared, in a later analysis, for several of the most significant clusters.

In germline, CDR1 is SGHRS, CDR2 YFSETQ. The CDR3 consists of 15 residues. The V gene end was trimmed by 4 bases and the J gene end by 5 bases; junction bases not matched to a gene: 4. On this clone itself: The antigen remains unidentified.

Researchers ran the PCR with 60 Vbeta and 13 Jbeta primers. Clones were sequenced by immunoSEQ multiplex PCR, and TCRdb holds only the in-frame ones, with some missing. This sample yields around 110,000 clones, of which 82% are seen a single time; roughly 22% belongs to the top ten. The TCR sequence derives from a man aged 25 to 40 in good health and CMV-seropositive. The chain recombines TRBV5-1 with TRBJ2-5, with 14 bases lining up with TRBD2. Sequenced input: PBMCs. CDR3 coding DNA: TGCGCCAGCAGCCTGGGACTAGCGGGAGACGAGACCCAGTACTTC. Translated: CASSLGLAGDETQYF.